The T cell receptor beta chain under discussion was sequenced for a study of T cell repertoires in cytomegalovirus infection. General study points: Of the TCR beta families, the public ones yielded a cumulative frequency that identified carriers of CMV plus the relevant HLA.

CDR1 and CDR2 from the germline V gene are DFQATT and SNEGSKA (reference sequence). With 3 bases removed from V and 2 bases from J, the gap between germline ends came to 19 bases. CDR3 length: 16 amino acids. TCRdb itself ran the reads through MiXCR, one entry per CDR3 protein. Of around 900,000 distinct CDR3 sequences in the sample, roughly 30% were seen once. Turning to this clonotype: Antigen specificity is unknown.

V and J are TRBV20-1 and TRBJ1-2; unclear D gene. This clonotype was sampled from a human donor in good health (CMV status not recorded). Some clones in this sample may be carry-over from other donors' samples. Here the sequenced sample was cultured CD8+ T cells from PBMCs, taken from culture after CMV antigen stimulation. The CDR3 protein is CSASVALNIINYGYTF. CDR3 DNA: TGCAGTGCTAGTGTGGCCCTTAACATAATAAACTATGGCTACACCTTC.